This TCR beta chain was found in a study of early T cells in non-severe SARS-CoV-2 infection. Each CDR3 protein is one row after TCRdb ran MiXCR on the 5' RACE reads. The sample lists some 50,000 distinct CDR3 sequences, about 4.2% seen once, with around 6% in the top ten. V lost 10 bases and J lost 3, with 12 bases in between. Germline CDR1 is MNHEY and CDR2 is SVGAGI. This CDR3 has 12 residues. This clonotype was seen at least ten times. The genes are TRBV6-5 and TRBJ1-1, with TRBD1 as a possible D gene (6 bases). This TCR was sampled from an adult who was a healthcare worker with PCR-confirmed SARS-CoV-2 infection or an uninfected control (not recorded which). What was sequenced was whole blood. This CDR3 is CATGTFDTEAFF. The CDR3 DNA is TGTGCCACCGGGACATTTGACACTGAAGCTTTCTTT.